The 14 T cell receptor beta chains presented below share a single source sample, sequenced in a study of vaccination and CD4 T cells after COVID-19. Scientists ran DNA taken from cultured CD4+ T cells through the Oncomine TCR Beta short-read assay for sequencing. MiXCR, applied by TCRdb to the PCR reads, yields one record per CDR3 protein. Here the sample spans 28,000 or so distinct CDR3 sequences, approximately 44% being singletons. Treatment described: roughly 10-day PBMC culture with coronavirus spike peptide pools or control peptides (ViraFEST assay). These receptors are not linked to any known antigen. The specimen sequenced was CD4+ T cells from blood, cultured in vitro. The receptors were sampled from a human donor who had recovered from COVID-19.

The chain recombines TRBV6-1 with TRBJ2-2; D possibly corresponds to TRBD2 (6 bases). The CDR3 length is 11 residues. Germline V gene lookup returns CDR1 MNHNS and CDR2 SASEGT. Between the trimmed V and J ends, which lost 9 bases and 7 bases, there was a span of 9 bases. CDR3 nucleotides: TGTGCCAGTCGGGAGTACGGGGAGCTGTTTTTT. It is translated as CASREYGELFF.

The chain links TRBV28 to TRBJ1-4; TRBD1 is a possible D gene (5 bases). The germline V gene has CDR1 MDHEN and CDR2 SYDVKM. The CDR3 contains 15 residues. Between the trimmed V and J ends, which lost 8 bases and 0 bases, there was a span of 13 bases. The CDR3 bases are TGTGCCAGCGGCCCCCCGGGGCCAACTAATGAAAAACTGTTTTTT. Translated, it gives CASGPPGPTNEKLFF.

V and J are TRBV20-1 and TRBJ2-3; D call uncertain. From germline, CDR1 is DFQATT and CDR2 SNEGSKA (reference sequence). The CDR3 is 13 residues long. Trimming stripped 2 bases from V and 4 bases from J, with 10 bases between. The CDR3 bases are TGCAGTGCTAGACCCCCGCTAGCAGATACGCAGTATTTT. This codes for CSARPPLADTQYF.

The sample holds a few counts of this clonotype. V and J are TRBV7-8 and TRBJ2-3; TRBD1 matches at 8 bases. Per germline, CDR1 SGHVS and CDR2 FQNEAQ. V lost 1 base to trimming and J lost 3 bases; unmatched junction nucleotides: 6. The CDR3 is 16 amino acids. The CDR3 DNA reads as TGTGCCAGCAGCTTAGGAAGGCAGGGGGCTACAGATACGCAGTATTTT. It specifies CASSLGRQGATDTQYF.

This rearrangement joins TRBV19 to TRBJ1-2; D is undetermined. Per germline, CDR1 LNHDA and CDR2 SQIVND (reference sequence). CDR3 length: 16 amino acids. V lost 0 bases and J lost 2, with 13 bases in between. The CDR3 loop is CASSIDRSQSNYGYTF. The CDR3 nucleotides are TGTGCCAGTAGTATAGATCGATCGCAAAGCAACTATGGCTACACCTTC. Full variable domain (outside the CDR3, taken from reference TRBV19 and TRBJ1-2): DGGITQSPKYLFRKEGQNVTLSCEQNLNHDAMYWYRQDPGQGLRLIYYSQIVNDFQKGDIAEGYSVSREKKESFPLTVTSAQKNPTAFYLCASSIDRSQSNYGYTFGSGTRLTVV.

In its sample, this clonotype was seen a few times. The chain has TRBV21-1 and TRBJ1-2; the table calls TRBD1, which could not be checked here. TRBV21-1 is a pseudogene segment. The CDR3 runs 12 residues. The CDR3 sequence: CASSRGGYGYTF. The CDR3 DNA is TGTGCCAGCTCCAGGGGGGGCTATGGCTACACCTTC.

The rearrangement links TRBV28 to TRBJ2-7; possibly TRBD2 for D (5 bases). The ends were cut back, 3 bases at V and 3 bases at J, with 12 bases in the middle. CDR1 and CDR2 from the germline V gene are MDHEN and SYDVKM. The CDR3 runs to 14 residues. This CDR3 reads CASSFEGVNYEQYF. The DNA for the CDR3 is TGTGCCAGCAGTTTTGAGGGAGTAAACTACGAGCAGTACTTC.

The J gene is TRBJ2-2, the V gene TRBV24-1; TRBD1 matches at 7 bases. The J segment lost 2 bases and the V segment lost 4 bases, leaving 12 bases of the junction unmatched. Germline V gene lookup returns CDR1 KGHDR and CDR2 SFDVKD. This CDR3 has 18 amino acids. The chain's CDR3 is CATSDHPRQGPNTGELFF. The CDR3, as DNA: TGTGCCACCAGTGACCACCCAAGACAGGGCCCTAACACCGGGGAGCTGTTTTTT.

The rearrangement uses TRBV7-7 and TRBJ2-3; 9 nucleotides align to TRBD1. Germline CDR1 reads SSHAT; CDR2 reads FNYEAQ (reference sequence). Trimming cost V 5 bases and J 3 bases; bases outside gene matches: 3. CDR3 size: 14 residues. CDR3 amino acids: CASSLGQGTDTQYF. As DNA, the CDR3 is TGTGCCAGCAGCCTAGGACAGGGGACAGATACGCAGTATTTT.

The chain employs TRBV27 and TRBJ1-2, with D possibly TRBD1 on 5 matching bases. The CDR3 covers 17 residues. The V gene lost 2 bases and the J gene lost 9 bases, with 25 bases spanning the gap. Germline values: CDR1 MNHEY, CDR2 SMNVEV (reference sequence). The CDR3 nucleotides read TGTGCCAGCAGTTTAAGGACACCGCGGGACCCTTCCGTAAGCTACACCTTC. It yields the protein CASSLRTPRDPSVSYTF.

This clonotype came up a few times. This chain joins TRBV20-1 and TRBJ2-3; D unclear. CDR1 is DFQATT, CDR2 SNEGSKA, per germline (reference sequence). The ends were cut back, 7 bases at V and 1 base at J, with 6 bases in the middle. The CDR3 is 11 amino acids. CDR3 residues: CSGSGTDTQYF. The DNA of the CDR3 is TGCAGTGGGTCGGGCACAGATACGCAGTATTTT.

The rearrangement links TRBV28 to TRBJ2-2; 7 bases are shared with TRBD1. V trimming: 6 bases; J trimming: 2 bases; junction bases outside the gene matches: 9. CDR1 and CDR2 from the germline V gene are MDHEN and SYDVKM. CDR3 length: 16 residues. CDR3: CASRGSDRRNTGELFF. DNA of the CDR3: TGTGCCAGCAGGGGATCGGACAGGAGAAACACCGGGGAGCTGTTTTTT.

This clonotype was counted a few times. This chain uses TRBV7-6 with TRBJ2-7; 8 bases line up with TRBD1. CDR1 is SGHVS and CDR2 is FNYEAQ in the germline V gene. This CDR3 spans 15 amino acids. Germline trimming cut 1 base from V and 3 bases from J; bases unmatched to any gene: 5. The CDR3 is CASSLDPGGLYEQYF. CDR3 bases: TGTGCCAGCAGCTTAGATCCAGGGGGCCTCTACGAGCAGTACTTC.

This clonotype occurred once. The CDR3: CAGGRFETQYF. CDR3 sequence (DNA): TGTGCCGGCGGCCGATTTGAGACCCAGTACTTC. This chain links TRBV30 with TRBJ2-5; no clear D. The germline V gene has CDR1 GTSNPN and CDR2 SVGIG (reference sequence). The V end lost 8 bases, the J end lost 5 bases, and 12 bases lay between the germline ends. The CDR3 totals 11 residues.